These 11 T cell receptor beta chains were sequenced from one sample in a study of T cells in Graves' hyperthyroidism and ophthalmopathy. Amplification yielded TCR beta CDR3 regions, with RNA transcripts as the source. HTBI primers were employed in a first-round RT-PCR of the TCR CDR3. Each CDR3 protein gets one entry after TCRdb re-called the multiplex PCR reads with MiXCR. This sample carries more than 350,000 distinct CDR3 sequences, 15% of them seen once, and the ten largest clones take around a third. The sample consisted of blood. The receptors originated from a woman aged 25 to 39 with Graves' hyperthyroidism.

J is TRBJ2-7 and V is TRBV6-5, with 11 nucleotides matching TRBD2. The CDR3 contains 14 residues. CDR1 and CDR2 from the germline V gene are MNHEY and SVGAGI. The junction had 2 bases not matched to a gene; V was cut back by 4 bases and J by 3 bases. The CDR3 DNA sequence: TGTGCCAGCAGTTGGGGACTAGCGGACTACGAGCAGTACTTC. Translation: CASSWGLADYEQYF.

This clonotype was seen repeatedly, ten times or more. V gene TRBV20-1 combines with J gene TRBJ1-5, with TRBD1 matching 9 bases. Unmatched junction bases numbered 6, after V lost 3 bases and J lost 9 bases. Germline CDR1 is DFQATT and CDR2 is SNEGSKA (reference sequence). The CDR3 is 13 residues long. As DNA, the CDR3 is TGCAGTGCTAGGATACCGGGACAGGGGCCCCAGCATTTT. This encodes CSARIPGQGPQHF.

Only a few counts were recorded for this clonotype. The chain employs TRBV6-2 or TRBV6-3 and TRBJ2-7; D not certain. The CDR3 has 13 residues. V was pared by 7 bases and J by 3 bases, with 13 bases between. Germline CDR1 MNHEY, CDR2 SVGEGT. CDR3 in amino acids: CASTSGPSYEQYF. DNA for the CDR3: TGTGCCAGCACCTCGGGTCCGAGCTACGAGCAGTACTTC.

V is TRBV5-8 and J is TRBJ2-7; 13 bases align to TRBD2. The germline V gene has CDR1 SGHTS and CDR2 YDEGEE. There are 16 residues in the CDR3. After removal of 4 bases from V and 4 bases from J, the junction contained 8 bases not matched to a gene. CDR3 amino acids: CASSKGTSGIEYEQYF. CDR3 in DNA: TGTGCCAGCAGCAAAGGGACTAGCGGGATCGAGTACGAGCAGTACTTC.

At least ten counts were recorded for this clonotype. J is TRBJ2-3 and V is TRBV7-9; 11 bases match TRBD2. The germline gives CDR1 SEHNR, CDR2 FQNEAQ (reference sequence). CDR3 length: 15 residues. V lost 0 bases and J lost 4; bases outside the gene matches: 0. The CDR3 spells CASSLAGLAADTQYF. The CDR3 DNA sequence: TGTGCCAGCAGCTTAGCGGGACTAGCGGCAGATACGCAGTATTTT.

The V gene is TRBV5-5, the J gene TRBJ2-1, with 12 bases identical to TRBD2. V lost 4 bases, J lost 0 bases, and 2 bases stayed unmatched. CDR1 SGHKS and CDR2 YYEKEE come from the germline V gene (reference sequence). The CDR3 totals 16 residues. The CDR3 is CASSKLAGGSYNEQFF. The CDR3 nucleotides read TGTGCCAGCAGCAAACTAGCGGGAGGCTCCTACAATGAGCAGTTCTTC.

This clonotype was detected ten times or more. The chain carries TRBV6-2 or TRBV6-3 and TRBJ2-2; 8 bases are shared with TRBD2. Germline V gives CDR1 MNHEY, CDR2 SVGEGT. The CDR3 sequence is 15 residues long. J was trimmed by 6 bases and V by 8 bases; bases with no gene match: 11. The CDR3 region is CASADPGLVAGELFF. The DNA of the CDR3 is TGTGCCAGCGCAGACCCGGGACTAGTTGCCGGGGAGCTGTTTTTT.

In its sample, this clonotype was seen many times. This chain joins TRBV7-6 and TRBJ2-1; no clear D. This CDR3 has 16 residues. Germline V gene lookup returns CDR1 SGHVS and CDR2 FNYEAQ. Trimming removed 1 base from V and 4 bases from J, with 14 bases in between. The CDR3 DNA reads as TGTGCCAGCAGCTTAGACCGACCCGCCCAGTACAATGAGCAGTTCTTC. It encodes CASSLDRPAQYNEQFF.

The chain carries TRBV15 and TRBJ2-1; D gene uncertain. The CDR3 extends over 17 amino acids. Trimming pared 1 base from V and 4 bases from J, leaving 17 bases between. Germline V gives CDR1 LNHNV, CDR2 YYDKDF (reference sequence). CDR3 DNA sequence: TGTGCCACCAGCAGAGGCGATCGGAGTGTGGGTTACAATGAGCAGTTCTTC. This translates into CATSRGDRSVGYNEQFF.

This clonotype has ten or more counts. This rearrangement joins TRBV18 to TRBJ1-6, with D unclear. The CDR3 extends over 13 amino acids. Trimming cost V 3 bases and J 8 bases, with 8 bases left between them. Germline assignment: CDR1 KGHSH and CDR2 LQKENI. The CDR3 nucleotides are TGTGCCAGCTCACCTCCGGGTCATTCACCCCTCCACTTT. Amino acids: CASSPPGHSPLHF.

This clonotype was recorded at least ten times. This chain joins TRBV11-2 and TRBJ2-3; D might be TRBD2 (5 bases). Looked up from germline, CDR1 is SGHAT and CDR2 is FQNNGV. This CDR3 is built from 14 residues. The V and J ends lost 0 bases and 2 bases respectively, with 6 bases between them. The CDR3 region is CASSLDSATDTQYF. Written as DNA, the CDR3 is TGTGCCAGCAGCTTAGATAGCGCCACAGATACGCAGTATTTT.